These 21 T cell receptor beta chains originate from one sample sequenced in a study of CD8 T cells in Susac syndrome. It was with random hexamers that about 0.45 to 1 ug RNA was reverse transcribed. TCRdb used MiXCR to reprocess the immunoSEQ multiplex PCR reads, holding one entry per CDR3 protein. The sample records about 200,000 distinct CDR3 sequences, around 95% being singletons. The sequencing sample was made of CD4+ T cells from PBMCs. All receptors come from a human donor with multiple sclerosis.

The chain is built from TRBV9 and TRBJ2-5, with D perhaps matching TRBD2 (7 bases). Germline lookup yields CDR1 SGDLS and CDR2 YYNGEE. V lost 0 bases to trimming and J lost 3 bases, with 15 bases between them. The CDR3 sequence is 16 residues long. The CDR3 loop reads CASSVAWGGSEETQYF. The CDR3 bases are TGTGCCAGCAGCGTAGCTTGGGGGGGCAGCGAAGAGACCCAGTACTTC. Using reference TRBV9 and TRBJ2-5 for the parts outside the CDR3, the full variable domain is DSGVTQTPKHLITATGQRVTLRCSPRSGDLSVYWYQQSLDQGLQFLIQYYNGEERAKGNILERFSAQQFPDLHSELNLSSLELGDSALYFCASSVAWGGSEETQYFGPGTRLLVL.

The chain is built from TRBV5-4 and TRBJ2-1; TRBD2 matches at 8 bases. Germline CDR1 is SGHNT and CDR2 is YYREEE (reference sequence). The CDR3 is 16 residues long. The junction had 16 bases not matched to a gene; V was cut back by 6 bases and J by 8 bases. The CDR3 reads CASTDAGLVLIDEQFF. DNA for the CDR3: TGTGCCAGCACCGACGCGGGACTAGTGCTTATAGATGAGCAGTTCTTC.

J is TRBJ2-2 and V is TRBV13, with D uncertain. Trimming took 1 base from V and 4 from J, leaving 10 bases between them. The CDR3 loop spans 15 amino acids. Germline V CDR1 and CDR2: PRHDT, FYEKMQ (reference sequence). CDR3 sequence: CASSLAGSGTGELFF. As DNA, the CDR3 is TGTGCCAGCAGCTTAGCTGGGTCAGGCACCGGGGAGCTGTTTTTT.

This chain joins TRBV12-3 or TRBV12-4 and TRBJ2-4; D gene uncertain. The CDR3 has 12 residues. Deletions cut 6 bases from V and 1 base from J, with 4 bases between. CDR3 residues: CASRSAKNIQYF. For the CDR3, the DNA is TGTGCCAGCAGATCCGCCAAAAACATTCAGTACTTC.

The V gene is TRBV5-1, the J gene TRBJ2-7; 8 bases are a match to TRBD2. V shed 1 base, J shed 2 bases, and the junction held 5 bases outside the gene matches. This CDR3 contains 15 residues. The germline gives CDR1 SGHRS, CDR2 YFSETQ. CDR3 DNA: TGCGCCAGCAGCTTGCGACTAGCGAGGACCTACGAGCAGTACTTC. It yields the protein CASSLRLARTYEQYF.

The V call is TRBV6-4, the J call TRBJ1-6; D uncertain. Germline CDR1 and CDR2: MRHNA and SNTAGT. This CDR3 comprises 13 residues. V lost 5 bases to trimming and J lost 9 bases, with 11 bases between them. CDR3 DNA: TGTGCCAGCAGTATAGATTCGGGTTCACCCCTCCACTTT. It specifies CASSIDSGSPLHF.

The chain couples TRBV15 to TRBJ2-6; possible D gene TRBD1, 6 bases. The CDR3 runs to 15 residues. The ends were cut back, 7 bases at V and 4 bases at J, with 14 bases in the middle. Germline values: CDR1 LNHNV, CDR2 YYDKDF (reference sequence). Here the CDR3 reads CATTLGARGANVLTF. For the CDR3, the DNA is TGTGCCACCACTTTGGGGGCGCGCGGGGCCAACGTCCTGACTTTC. Full variable domain (remainder filled in from reference TRBV15 and TRBJ2-6): DAMVIQNPRYQVTQFGKPVTLSCSQTLNHNVMYWYQQKSSQAPKLLFHYYDKDFNNEADTPDNFQSRRPNTSFCFLDIRSPGLGDTAMYLCATTLGARGANVLTFGAGSRLTVL.

The CDR3 is CATSAADRSYGYTF. The CDR3 bases are TGTGCCACCAGTGCCGCGGACCGCTCCTATGGCTACACCTTC. The chain employs TRBV24-1 and TRBJ1-2; D gene uncertain. Trimming shortened V by 5 bases and J by 4 bases, and 13 bases separated the two germline ends. The CDR3 length is 14 residues. Germline CDR1 is KGHDR and CDR2 is SFDVKD.

This chain links TRBV23-1 with TRBJ2-7, with D possibly being TRBD1 (5 bases). TRBV23-1 is an open reading frame whose function is uncertain. V shed 10 bases and J shed 2 bases, with 15 bases lying between them. The CDR3 runs 13 residues. The CDR3 DNA reads TGCGCCACTTACGAGACAGAAACCTACGAGCAGTACGTC. The encoded protein is CATYETETYEQYV.

The chain combines TRBV28 with TRBJ2-6, with D perhaps TRBD2 (5 bases). The ends were cut back, 5 bases at V and 4 bases at J, with 9 bases in the middle. The CDR3 is 14 residues long. Germline V gene sequence: CDR1 MDHEN, CDR2 SYDVKM. This chain's CDR3 is CASSEGVGANVLTF. CDR3 coding DNA: TGTGCCAGCAGTGAGGGAGTCGGGGCCAACGTCCTGACTTTC.

V usage is TRBV3-1 and J usage is TRBJ1-5; 7 nucleotides agree with TRBD1. CDR3 length equals 15 residues. Germline CDR1 reads LGHDT; CDR2 reads YNNKEL (reference sequence). V shed 0 bases and J 6 bases; nucleotides not matched to a gene: 5. The DNA of the CDR3 is TGTGCCAGCAGCCAAGATCATACAGGGGTTCAGCCCCAGCATTTT. Translation: CASSQDHTGVQPQHF.

The chain joins TRBV29-1 to TRBJ2-7; D is unclear. From germline, CDR1 is SQVTM and CDR2 ANQGSEA. CDR3 length: 12 amino acids. The V and J ends lost 0 bases and 3 bases respectively, with 6 bases between them. The CDR3 nucleotides read TGCAGCGTTGAAGAAGTAGGCTACGAGCAGTACTTC. Encoded protein: CSVEEVGYEQYF.

The rearrangement links TRBV29-1 to TRBJ1-2; D uncertain. The CDR3 consists of 14 residues. The V gene's germline CDR1 is SQVTM and CDR2 ANQGSEA. V was shortened by 0 bases and J by 7 bases, with 15 bases between the two germline ends. Here the CDR3 reads CSVEDQVYRSGYTF. The CDR3, as DNA: TGCAGCGTTGAAGATCAAGTTTACAGATCTGGCTACACCTTC. The complete variable domain, with remaining parts taken from reference TRBV29-1 and TRBJ1-2, reads SAVISQKPSRDICQRGTSLTIQCQVDSQVTMMFWYRQQPGQSLTLIATANQGSEATYESGFVIDKFPISRPNLTFSTLTVSNMSPEDSSIYLCSVEDQVYRSGYTFGSGTRLTVV.

The chain joins TRBV4-2 to TRBJ2-1; no definite D call. CDR1 and CDR2 (germline): LGHNA, YNFKEQ. The CDR3 is 15 amino acids. Trimming shortened V by 1 base and J by 7 bases, and 14 bases separated the two germline ends. CDR3 in amino acids: CASSQGLLGGNEQFF. In DNA form, the CDR3 reads TGTGCCAGCAGCCAAGGGCTACTCGGCGGAAATGAGCAGTTCTTC.

This chain uses TRBV4-2 with TRBJ2-1, with a tentative D call TRBD2 (6 bases). This CDR3 contains 15 residues. Germline V gene lookup returns CDR1 LGHNA and CDR2 YNFKEQ. The V gene lost 0 bases and the J gene lost 5 bases, with 11 bases spanning the gap. CDR3 sequence reads: CASSQDRRGHNEQFF. The CDR3 DNA reads as TGTGCCAGCAGCCAAGATCGGAGGGGCCACAATGAGCAGTTCTTC.

In nucleotides, the CDR3 is TGTGCCAGCAGCGGGACAGGGGACATTCCGAACACTGAAGCTTTCTTT. This gives the protein CASSGTGDIPNTEAFF. The chain is built from TRBV3-1 and TRBJ1-1; TRBD1 matches 10 bases. Germline V gives CDR1 LGHDT, CDR2 YNNKEL (reference sequence). CDR3 length: 16 amino acids. J was trimmed by 1 base and V by 5 bases; bases with no gene match: 7.

V and J are TRBV6-5 and TRBJ1-6; unclear D gene. This CDR3 spans 19 amino acids. CDR1 MNHEY and CDR2 SVGAGI come from the germline V gene. Trimming stripped 0 bases from V and 0 bases from J, with 15 bases between. In DNA form, the CDR3 reads TGTGCCAGCAGTTACTCGATTATTCTGGGGAGCTCCTATAATTCACCCCTCCACTTT. This sequence encodes CASSYSIILGSSYNSPLHF.

The rearrangement uses TRBV29-1 and TRBJ1-2; D is possibly TRBD1 (5 bases). CDR3 size: 15 residues. Germline values: CDR1 SQVTM, CDR2 ANQGSEA. V was clipped by 0 bases and J by 4 bases, with 15 bases between them. CDR3 in DNA: TGCAGCGTTGAAGATCGGGGAAAGGGGACCTATGGCTACACCTTC. It specifies CSVEDRGKGTYGYTF.

This chain uses TRBV6-1 with TRBJ2-1; weak D call: TRBD2 (5 bases). Trimming took off 6 bases at V and 6 bases at J, with 24 bases between the two ends. CDR1 is MNHNS and CDR2 is SASEGT in the germline V gene. The CDR3 is made up of 17 amino acids. Here the CDR3 DNA reads TGTGCCAGCAGCCGCGGAACATACGGAGGTCTGGGCAATGAGCAGTTCTTC. The encoded protein is CASSRGTYGGLGNEQFF.

V is TRBV29-1 and J is TRBJ1-2; the D is unclear. In germline, CDR1 is SQVTM, CDR2 ANQGSEA. With 3 bases removed from V and 4 bases from J, the gap between germline ends came to 6 bases. This CDR3 has 11 residues. This CDR3 is CSVDGAYGYTF. The DNA of the CDR3 is TGCAGCGTTGACGGTGCCTATGGCTACACCTTC.

The V and J genes are TRBV9 and TRBJ1-2; D is possibly TRBD1 (5 bases). The ends were cut back, 4 bases at V and 10 bases at J, with 26 bases in the middle. The CDR3 extends over 16 amino acids. CDR1 SGDLS and CDR2 YYNGEE come from the germline V gene. CDR3 region: CASSTSPGPGLILYTF. The CDR3 coding sequence is TGTGCCAGCAGCACCTCCCCCGGGCCAGGGTTGATTCTCTACACCTTC.